The T cell receptor (beta chain) under discussion was sequenced for a study of cytomegalovirus exposure and HLA in healthy donors (dated by TCRdb to 2017 to 2019). Regarding the research as a whole: An earlier analysis of roughly 500 of the donors reported approximately 280 Gb of sequence data and some 110 million unique TCR beta sequences obtained from about 200 million T cells. The study aimed to test whether signatures of past pathogen exposure could be identified by cataloging public T cell receptors. Class I and class II HLA loci were covered by the typing at four-digit resolution. The later analysis used no new phenotypic data to find candidate immune exposures, relying instead on TCR beta sequences and their occurrence across donors. A later genetic analysis used genome-wide SNP genotypes for about 65% of the roughly 700 donors, treating that subset as a discovery cohort. A separate validation cohort of roughly 120 different subjects was used in addition to the approximately 640-subject first cohort. Across roughly 420 genotyped donors of the cohort, an average of about 200,000 unique TCR beta nucleotide sequences per donor were sequenced, and roughly 18% of those sequences were non-productive. Alongside the repertoire data, information on donor age, sex, ethnicity and CMV serostatus was compiled. Of the 300 to 450 genotyped donors, about 84% fell in the genetic ancestry cluster associated with self-reported Caucasian donors. All discovery cohort repertoires had been generated on a single sequencing platform. Using immunosequencing, the study profiled T cell repertoires from 666 subjects and related those repertoires to cytomegalovirus serostatus. A later analysis re-examined previously published TCR beta repertoires from roughly 720 donors and added high-resolution HLA genotyping to investigate patterns of TCR occurrence. A handful of DR-DQ haplotypes were handled as single units for association and clustering because linkage in the cohort was strong. Typing coverage varied by locus: about 629-640 donors for A, B, C, DRB1 and DQB1; 500 to 550 for DQA1; about 600 for DPA1; roughly 450 for DPB1. Roughly 300 gigabases of sequencing data and roughly 90 million unique TCR sequences were included in an early release covering about 700 HLA-typed donors. The study combined high-throughput TCR immunosequencing, statistical association of individual TCRs with disease status, and machine learning to predict cytomegalovirus infection status. In an earlier analysis of over 550 of the donors, high-throughput TCR beta sequencing was used to judge whether each TCR beta V gene segment behaved as functional or pseudogenic. The research as a whole found: The authors suggested that the approach could potentially be generalized to other disease states and immunological phenotypes. In vitro tests confirmed that three of the cytomegalovirus-associated TCR beta chains recognize cytomegalovirus antigens. Linkage disequilibrium might explain the correlated functional status among segregating V segments, but an unknown experimental factor could not be excluded. While some public TCRs were present in many individuals, most TCR sequences turned up only very rarely across donors. A further reported finding was that TCR beta sequences accurately predicted the HLA-A and HLA-B alleles for most subjects in the first cohort. A cluster of highly shared sequence variants was judged likely to represent a technical artifact of the sequencing pipeline. In the study, 150 to 200 TCR beta chains were listed as associated with cytomegalovirus. In an earlier analysis of around 500 of the donors, most TCR beta V segments appeared in productive rearrangements about 87% or about 30% of the time, broadly matching IMGT annotations. Most CMV-associated TCR beta chains appeared to be HLA-restricted in a later analysis, and the HLA associations seemed to be driven largely by CMV exposure. Because counts were too low, about 15 rarely observed V segments, including chromosome 9 orphons, were left out of the earlier analysis of approximately 580 of the donors. The presence/absence analyses assumed that sequencing depth was roughly uniform across donors, and that assumption may not be true. In both the original and validation cohorts, the classifier was reported to diagnose cytomegalovirus status with high specificity and sensitivity. In a later analysis, several top co-occurrence clusters were reported to appear linked to parvovirus B19, influenza, CMV and Epstein-Barr virus. Compared with equally common non-associated chains, HLA-associated TCR beta chains in a later analysis were more clonally expanded and had lower generation probabilities. Because some donors lacked HLA typing at each locus, the association tests relied only on the typed subset. Compared with the roughly 710-donor mean, donors in an Asian-associated ancestry cluster had fewer N-insertions in productive TCRs, according to a later genetic analysis. In a later analysis, TCR association rates were found to vary across HLA loci, with the most associated TCRs seen for DRB1 alleles and the fewest for HLA-C alleles. At a false discovery rate of 0.05, a later analysis linked 15,000 to 20,000 TCR beta sequences to specific HLA alleles. CMV serostatus was the only immune exposure information available for the cohort. An association between a missense DCLRE1C variant and V-gene and J-gene trimming of TCR beta chains was found in a later genetic analysis and replicated in an independent cohort. The 87-base-pair reads could not distinguish some IMGT-functional V segments, including TRBV6-2 and TRBV6-3, so those segments were excluded. The cohort was sequenced for TCR beta chains only, and without alpha or paired-chain data the features that could be detected were limited. Strong co-occurrence of HLA alleles, especially DR and DQ, made assigning TCR associations to individual alleles difficult.

The CDR3 measures 13 amino acids from cysteine to phenylalanine. The entry retains the CDR3 DNA only, 39 bases that are in frame from base 1. According to the germline V gene (reference sequence), CDR1 reads SEHNR and CDR2 reads FQNEAQ. V is pared back by 4 bases and J by 6 bases, with 12 bases lying between the germline termini. The cohort was made up of about 670 healthy bone marrow donors. At the time of sampling, all cohort members were nominally healthy, though unrecorded immune exposures were likely present. The donor was CMV seronegative and belonged to the group of around 400 seronegative cohort members. A peripheral blood sample was collected from each donor, and TCR beta sequencing was performed on peripheral blood mononuclear cells. The Qiagen DNeasy Blood Extraction Kit was used to extract genomic DNA from the blood cell samples. This clone was observed a few times. Its antigen has not been determined. The sample holds no much larger clone one base away, and base qualities are not on file.

Libraries were prepared through the immunoSEQ multiplex PCR assay. For the multiplex PCR, a mixture combining 60 forward primers for TCR Vbeta segments and 13 reverse primers for TCR Jbeta segments was used. A multiplex PCR assay on genomic DNA amplified the CDR3 region of rearranged TCR beta genes. The Illumina HiSeq System was used to sequence the amplified TCR beta libraries as 87-base-pair reads. Per the authors' processing: Across the roughly 640 repertoires, a later analysis counted 80 million or so unique TCR beta chains, 9 million to 14 million of which were shared by at least two donors. Raw reads were error-corrected and collapsed into unique sequences with a nearest-neighbor algorithm that merged closely related sequences to remove PCR and sequencing errors. To assign V, D and J gene segments, CDR3 sequences were aligned to IMGT reference sequences. For a sequence to be retained, at least a six-nucleotide match to both a V gene segment and a J gene segment was required. A rearrangement was called productive if the CDR3 had no stop codons and remained in frame with V and J, and every other rearrangement was called non-productive. CDR3 was defined by IMGT convention, running from the second conserved V-encoded cysteine to the conserved J-encoded phenylalanine. Sequences without an unambiguous match to a single V gene segment were excluded from the earlier analysis of about 640 of the donors. In an earlier analysis of a few hundred of the donors, a V segment was called functional when productive rearrangements were above 56.7%, and segregating when the standard deviation between donors exceeded 5%. To diagnose cytomegalovirus status from the catalog of TCR beta chain sequences, a statistical classification framework was built. In a later analysis, V and J genes were assigned by comparing TCR nucleotide sequences against IMGT/GENE-DB human TR gene sequences. The TCRdist pipeline was used in a later analysis to assign CDR3 sequences and most-parsimonious VDJ recombination scenarios. In a later analysis, every TCR beta chain was defined by the combination of its CDR3 amino acid sequence and its V-gene family, and reads without a unique V-gene family were dropped. As a way to deal with suspected cross-contamination and a sequencing artifact, a later analysis dropped hundreds of nucleotide sequences that were highly shared and had low generation probability. A later analysis calculated a clonal expansion index for each public chain from normalized within-repertoire ranks of inferred template counts. In a later analysis, generation probabilities were computed using a VDJ recombination model fitted to out-of-frame rearrangements, and the results were checked against IGoR. Hypergeometric tests were used in a later analysis to score TCR-TCR, TCR-HLA and TCR-CMV co-occurrence, with a repertoire-size bias correction applied to the TCR pairs. To estimate false discovery rates, a later analysis permuted the HLA or CMV assignments 20 times. In a later analysis, co-occurring TCRs were grouped using DBSCAN, and TCRdist sequence similarity was added for clustering within HLA-allele-positive subsets. For co-occurrence clustering, repertoires with fewer than 30,000 or more than 120,000 public chains were excluded, along with five repertoires with anomalous nucleotide sharing. Entries here come from immuneACCESS through TCRdb and include only in-frame sequences with V and J called. Some clones fail to appear in such tables; in the studies checked, an unresolved V gene covers under half of the shortfall, and the cause of the remainder is unknown. D and trimming come from the DNA, and the V and J calls and clone size come from that table. The sample records roughly 99,000 clones, around 78% of which are singletons. Of the sample, 7.8% is held by the ten largest clones.

This receptor was identified in a man aged 25 to 40 in good health and CMV-seronegative. This sequence uses TRBV7-9 and TRBJ1-2; the D gene is possibly TRBD1, with 6 bases matching. Sequencing was carried out using PBMCs. The CDR3 amino acid sequence is: CASSSGGLNGYTF. The base sequence is TGTGCCAGCAGCTCGGGGGGGCTTAATGGCTACACCTTC.